This T cell receptor (beta chain) is from a study of radiation and T cells in renal cell carcinoma. The CDR3 loop spans 15 amino acids. V was trimmed by 2 bases and J by 4 bases, leaving 14 bases between them. Per the germline V gene, CDR1 is MNHNY and CDR2 is SVGAGI (reference sequence). Some clones are missing from TCRdb's copy, which holds only in-frame ones; the method was immunoSEQ multiplex PCR. The table records 20,000 or so clones, nearly 55% of them present only once. The treatment is: treatment-naive control, cytoreductive nephrectomy. The material was tumor tissue, obtained from a patient whose treatment was nephrectomy without radiotherapy. The V call is TRBV6-6, the J call TRBJ1-1; D perhaps matches TRBD1 (6 bases). The receptor comes from a human donor with renal cell carcinoma. The CDR3 region is CASSYPQGGGTEAFF. The CDR3 bases are TGTGCCAGCAGTTACCCACAGGGCGGCGGCACTGAAGCTTTCTTT.